Detailed here is one T cell receptor beta chain. Its antigen is as yet unknown. The sample is drawn from a study of OX40 agonist ivuxolimab in advanced cancers. Across the study: Clinicians treated patients with ivuxolimab, an agonistic anti-OX40 (CD134) antibody. Hepatocellular carcinoma, melanoma, renal cell or head and neck cancer occurred in dose-escalation patients.

The table came from immunoSEQ multiplex PCR; TCRdb's copy has only in-frame clones and leaves some out. The data hold 57,000 or so clones, with more than 85% observed a single time. Points from the study as a whole: Antigen specificity was not determined for the expanded peripheral T cells. CD8+ T cells (on average) carried more expanded clones than CD4+ T cells.

The source material was CD4+ or CD8+ T cells sorted from blood, sampled in a trial of the OX40 agonist ivuxolimab. The receptor's source is an adult with an advanced solid tumor such as melanoma, head and neck, liver or kidney cancer.

This CDR3 is CASSLAASGTYEQYF. In DNA form, the CDR3 reads TGTGCCAGCAGTTTAGCGGCTAGCGGGACCTACGAGCAGTACTTC. This chain joins TRBV28 and TRBJ2-7, with 9 nucleotides matching TRBD2. Germline V lookup: CDR1 MDHEN, CDR2 SYDVKM. The junction had 4 bases not matched to a gene; V was cut back by 2 bases and J by 2 bases. CDR3 length: 15 residues.